This T cell receptor beta chain originates from a study of CD8+ T cells in alopecia areata. Across the study: For treated patients, severity scores reflected the percentage of scalp area affected. Notes on the study in general: Expanded CD8+ clones among the top 100, and scalp clonality, were significantly decreased by tofacitinib. It was observed that many expanded lesional clones persisted in scalp and blood during tofacitinib.

As concerns this clone: Its antigen is not identified.

As for treatment: oral pan-JAK inhibitor, 5-10 mg twice daily. Investigators isolated RNA and reverse transcribed it into cDNA to act as the sequencing template. Clones were sequenced by immunoSEQ multiplex PCR, and TCRdb holds only the in-frame ones, with some missing. The sample has approximately 200,000 clones; approximately 40% are singletons. CDR1 is SGDLS, CDR2 YYNGEE, per germline. The CDR3 spans 17 residues. Trimming took 0 bases from V and 0 from J; bases not matched to a gene: 5. This TCR derives from a human donor with alopecia areata. Sample: CD4+ T cells sorted from blood, taken at roughly week 36, from a patient treated with tofacitinib. The rearrangement uses TRBV9 and TRBJ2-1; 8 bases fit TRBD2. The CDR3 bases are TGTGCCAGCAGCGTAGGCGCGGGAGGTATCTCCTACAATGAGCAGTTCTTC. Translation gives CASSVGAGGISYNEQFF.